The 25 T cell receptor beta chains in this list originate from one sample, sequenced in a study of post-analysis software for immune sequencing data (dated by TCRdb to 2015 to 2017). What the research found in general, with its limitations: Significantly higher frequencies in patients than in controls were found for about 5 TRBV segments, including TRBV5-6, TRBV5-1 and TRBV20-1.

Antigen specificity for these receptors is unknown. Receptors were amplified or captured by PCR. Sequencing instrument: Illumina HiSeq 2500. To reduce PCR and sequencing biases, unique molecular identifiers were built into the TCR beta cDNA libraries. TCRdb reran the public reads through fastp at Q25 and MiXCR, keeping productive beta chains. Duplicate CDR3 protein sequences are folded into a single record with the most common DNA and genes. The sample table shows a few hundred thousand distinct CDR3 sequences, and around 40% are seen once. About an eighth of the sample is in the top ten clones. The sequenced material came from blood. Receptor source: a girl aged 5-17 years with multiple sclerosis.

The chain links TRBV18 to TRBJ1-2; no reliable D call. CDR3 size: 12 residues. The germline V gene encodes CDR1 KGHSH and CDR2 LQKENI. Trimming left V 6 bases short and J 6 bases short, with 11 bases between. DNA for the CDR3: TGTGCCAGCTCCCCGGGTGTTCATGGCTACACCTTC. Translated, it gives CASSPGVHGYTF.

The chain is built from TRBV20-1 and TRBJ2-1, with D perhaps given as TRBD1 or TRBD2 (5 bases each). The V end was cut by 3 bases, the J end by 2 bases, with 20 bases between. Germline V gives CDR1 DFQATT, CDR2 SNEGSKA (reference sequence). The CDR3 covers 17 residues. The CDR3 DNA follows: TGCAGTGCTAGGCGCGAAGGGGCAGGGACCACCTACAATGAGCAGTTCTTC. Translating gives CSARREGAGTTYNEQFF.

V gene TRBV4-1 combines with J gene TRBJ1-5; D gene uncertain. CDR3 length equals 16 residues. Germline V gene lookup returns CDR1 MGHRA and CDR2 YSYEKL. V was cut by 4 bases and J by 6 bases, with 19 bases left in between. The CDR3 spells CASSLNFGRAAQPQHF. In DNA form, the CDR3 reads TGCGCCAGCAGCCTCAATTTTGGGCGGGCGGCTCAGCCCCAGCATTTT.

This clonotype was seen a handful of times. DNA of the CDR3: TGTGCCAGCCCGAGCGGAACAGATACGCAGTATTTT. Residues: CASPSGTDTQYF. The J gene is TRBJ2-3, the V gene TRBV2; the D gene is possibly TRBD2 (5 bases). V was cut by 8 bases and J by 3 bases, with 9 bases left in between. Germline V gene sequence: CDR1 SNHLY, CDR2 FYNNEI. The CDR3 has 12 amino acids. Together with reference TRBV2 and TRBJ2-3, the CDR3 gives the full variable domain: EPEVTQTPSHQVTQMGQEVILRCVPISNHLYFYWYRQILGQKVEFLVSFYNNEISEKSEIFDDQFSVERPDGSNFTLKIRSTKLEDSAMYFCASPSGTDTQYFGPGTRLTVL.

The chain is built from TRBV7-4 and TRBJ2-7, with D uncertain. This CDR3 is built from 13 residues. V lost 0 bases and J 2 bases, leaving 5 bases between the germline ends. Per the germline V gene, CDR1 is SGHVT and CDR2 is SQSDAQ. As DNA, the CDR3 is TGTGCCAGCAGCTTAGCGGATCCCTACGAGCAGTACTTC. It specifies CASSLADPYEQYF.

The rearrangement uses TRBV7-2 and TRBJ2-1; D perhaps matches TRBD2 (5 bases). Trimming took off 4 bases at V and 0 bases at J, with 13 bases between the two ends. This CDR3 region has 16 residues. Germline V CDR1 and CDR2: SGHTA, FQGNSA. CDR3 in amino acids: CASSYPGLDSYNEQFF. The DNA for the CDR3 is TGTGCCAGCAGCTATCCCGGACTGGACTCCTACAATGAGCAGTTCTTC.

The chain links TRBV7-6 to TRBJ2-1, with 8 bases that match TRBD2. CDR3 size: 16 residues. J was trimmed by 8 bases and V by 3 bases; bases with no gene match: 12. The germline V gene encodes CDR1 SGHVS and CDR2 FNYEAQ. The CDR3 sequence is CASSFGAGENYDEQFF. The CDR3 DNA is TGTGCCAGCAGCTTTGGAGCGGGAGAGAATTACGATGAGCAGTTCTTC. The full variable domain, its missing parts supplied by reference TRBV7-6 and TRBJ2-1, is GAGVSQSPRYKVTKRGQDVALRCDPISGHVSLYWYRQALGQGPEFLTYFNYEAQQDKSGLPNDRFSAERPEGSISTLTIQRTEQRDSAMYRCASSFGAGENYDEQFFGPGTRLTVL.

In this sample, this clonotype turned up a few times. This chain links TRBV4-1 with TRBJ2-5; TRBD2 matches at 9 bases. After removal of 5 bases from V and 4 bases from J, the junction contained 14 bases not matched to a gene. CDR1 MGHRA and CDR2 YSYEKL come from the germline V gene. This CDR3 contains 17 residues. The CDR3: CASSSRRLAGFGETQYF. For the CDR3, the DNA is TGCGCCAGCAGCTCGCGTCGTCTAGCGGGGTTCGGAGAGACCCAGTACTTC.

The CDR3 region has the DNA TGCAGTGCTGTGACCCGGGCGGGACTCCAAGAGACCCAGTACTTC. This gives the protein CSAVTRAGLQETQYF. The chain is built from TRBV20-1 and TRBJ2-5; tentatively, D is TRBD2 (6 bases). This CDR3 contains 15 residues. CDR1 and CDR2 (germline): DFQATT, SNEGSKA (reference sequence). V was pared by 5 bases and J by 1 base, with 17 bases between.

There are a few counts of this clonotype. The J gene is TRBJ2-3, the V gene TRBV6-1, with no clear D. CDR1 and CDR2 (germline): MNHNS, SASEGT. V lost 6 bases, J lost 0 bases, and 10 bases lay in between. The CDR3 runs 14 residues. In DNA, the CDR3 is TGTGCCAGCAGAAGAATCGCTAGCACAGATACGCAGTATTTT. As protein: CASRRIASTDTQYF.

V usage is TRBV5-1 and J usage is TRBJ2-7; 8 bases map to TRBD1. This CDR3 region has 13 residues. Per germline, CDR1 SGHRS and CDR2 YFSETQ. Losses at the gene ends were 0 bases for V and 7 bases for J; bases not matched to a gene: 3. The CDR3 loop is CASSLAGQGEQYF. CDR3 nucleotide sequence: TGCGCCAGCAGCTTGGCTGGACAGGGTGAGCAGTACTTC. Combining the CDR3 with reference TRBV5-1 and TRBJ2-7 gives the whole variable domain KAGVTQTPRYLIKTRGQQVTLSCSPISGHRSVSWYQQTPGQGLQFLFEYFSETQRNKGNFPGRFSGRQFSNSRSEMNVSTLELGDSALYLCASSLAGQGEQYFGPGTRLTVT.

The chain links TRBV7-9 to TRBJ1-1; a weak D match, TRBD1 (6 bases). This CDR3 spans 15 amino acids. Per the germline V gene, CDR1 is SEHNR and CDR2 is FQNEAQ (reference sequence). The V gene lost 5 bases and the J gene lost 0 bases, with 13 bases spanning the gap. Here the CDR3 reads CASSLLQGVNTEAFF. Here the CDR3 DNA reads TGTGCCAGCAGCCTCTTACAGGGAGTGAACACTGAAGCTTTCTTT.

The chain recombines TRBV29-1 with TRBJ1-2; D is ambiguous. V lost 4 bases and J 3 bases, leaving 6 bases between the germline ends. This CDR3 spans 11 amino acids. Germline CDR1 and CDR2: SQVTM and ANQGSEA. The CDR3 DNA reads as TGCAGCGTTGCGTCGGACTATGGCTACACCTTC. It translates to CSVASDYGYTF.

The V call is TRBV5-1, the J call TRBJ2-1; 7 bases are a match to TRBD1. Unmatched junction bases numbered 12, after V lost 4 bases and J lost 8 bases. The germline V gene has CDR1 SGHRS and CDR2 YFSETQ. There are 15 residues in the CDR3. The CDR3 DNA sequence: TGCGCCAGCAGCCCCTACAGGGGTGGTAAGGATGAGCAGTTCTTC. Residues: CASSPYRGGKDEQFF.

V is TRBV14 and J is TRBJ2-7, with 7 positions matching TRBD2. The V and J ends lost 3 bases and 0 bases, in that order; junction bases with no gene match: 8. The CDR3 runs to 16 residues. Per germline, CDR1 SGHDN and CDR2 FVKESK. The CDR3 nucleotides are TGTGCCAGCAGCCACCGCCGAATAGCGGGCTCCTACGAGCAGTACTTC. This translates into CASSHRRIAGSYEQYF.

This sequence joins TRBV4-1 and TRBJ2-4; 8 bases match TRBD2. The J call may be mistaken, given a closer DNA end match to TRBJ2-7. The CDR3 covers 15 residues. Germline CDR1 reads MGHRA; CDR2 reads YSYEKL. The CDR3 region has the DNA TGCGCCAGCAGCCAAGAGGAAGCGGGGGCCTACGAGCAGTACTTC. Protein: CASSQEEAGAYEQYF.

V usage is TRBV28 and J usage is TRBJ2-4; D ambiguous. Trimming removed 2 bases at V and 0 bases at J, with 5 bases between. The CDR3 sequence is 14 residues long. CDR1 and CDR2 from the germline V gene are MDHEN and SYDVKM. The CDR3: CASSLREAKNIQYF. DNA for the CDR3: TGTGCCAGCAGTTTAAGGGAAGCCAAAAACATTCAGTACTTC.

This clonotype appeared a few times. The chain couples TRBV9 to TRBJ2-4; D is perhaps TRBD1 (5 bases). The J call may be faulty, since TRBJ2-7 better matches the DNA end. The CDR3 runs to 14 residues. Germline V lookup: CDR1 SGDLS, CDR2 YYNGEE. The CDR3, as DNA: TGTGCCAGCAGCCCTAGGGGTGAAACCTACGAGCAGTACTTC. Translating it yields CASSPRGETYEQYF.

The table lists this clonotype with a few counts. CDR3 sequence: CASSWGQGETYEQYF. The CDR3 region has the DNA TGCGCCAGCAGCTGGGGACAGGGGGAAACCTACGAGCAGTACTTC. The chain combines TRBV5-1 with TRBJ2-7, with TRBD1 matching over 11 bases. This CDR3 has 15 residues. The V and J ends lost 3 bases and 2 bases, in that order; junction bases with no gene match: 4. Germline-derived CDR1 and CDR2 are SGHRS and YFSETQ.

The chain is built from TRBV5-1 and TRBJ2-1, with 9 bases fitting TRBD1. V lost 1 base, J lost 1 base, and 6 bases stayed unmatched. Germline CDR1 SGHRS, CDR2 YFSETQ. The CDR3 covers 17 residues. The CDR3 loop reads CASSLSPGTGSYNEQFF. CDR3 sequence (DNA): TGCGCCAGCAGCTTGTCCCCTGGGACAGGGTCCTACAATGAGCAGTTCTTC. The full variable domain, rest sourced from reference TRBV5-1 and TRBJ2-1, is KAGVTQTPRYLIKTRGQQVTLSCSPISGHRSVSWYQQTPGQGLQFLFEYFSETQRNKGNFPGRFSGRQFSNSRSEMNVSTLELGDSALYLCASSLSPGTGSYNEQFFGPGTRLTVL.

About this clonotype: A much larger clone lies a single base off, so this may be a read error. The V call is TRBV12-3 or TRBV12-4, the J call TRBJ1-1; the D is unclear. The CDR3 length is 13 residues. This chain's CDR3 is CASSSGLNIEAFF. The DNA of the CDR3 is TGTGCCAGCAGTTCCGGGCTGAACATTGAAGCTTTCTTT.

The chain combines TRBV27 with TRBJ2-2; D is undetermined. Germline CDR1 and CDR2: MNHEY and SMNVEV (reference sequence). V lost 6 bases to trimming and J lost 5 bases, with 7 bases between them. This CDR3 region has 12 residues. The CDR3 sequence: CASRTLTGELFF. The CDR3 nucleotides read TGTGCCAGCAGAACTTTAACCGGGGAGCTGTTTTTT.

The rearrangement uses TRBV5-1 and TRBJ2-1; 8 bases fit TRBD2. J lost 3 bases, V lost 0 bases, and 5 bases had no gene match. The CDR3 runs to 16 residues. From germline, CDR1 is SGHRS and CDR2 YFSETQ. CDR3 in amino acids: CASSLGSGKVYNEQFF. The CDR3 DNA is TGCGCCAGCAGCTTGGGTAGCGGGAAAGTCTACAATGAGCAGTTCTTC.

In its sample, this clonotype was seen a few times. The gene calls are TRBV7-9 and TRBJ2-1, with D possibly being TRBD2 (6 bases). V was shortened by 2 bases and J by 8 bases, with 13 bases between the two germline ends. Looked up from germline, CDR1 is SEHNR and CDR2 is FQNEAQ (reference sequence). The CDR3 is 14 residues long. DNA of the CDR3: TGTGCCAGCAGCTTACCCGGAGGGGCGGATGAGCAGTTCTTC. Amino acids: CASSLPGGADEQFF.

This clonotype was detected many times. Being one base from a much bigger clone, this may be a read error. This chain joins TRBV5-1 and TRBJ2-1, with a tentative D call TRBD2 (7 bases). The DNA end lines up better with TRBJ2-7; the J call may be wrong. In germline, CDR1 is SGHRS, CDR2 YFSETQ. The CDR3 runs to 14 residues. This CDR3 reads CASSGAGAYNEQYF. The CDR3 bases are TGCGCCAGCAGTGGGGCGGGGGCCTACAATGAGCAGTACTTC.